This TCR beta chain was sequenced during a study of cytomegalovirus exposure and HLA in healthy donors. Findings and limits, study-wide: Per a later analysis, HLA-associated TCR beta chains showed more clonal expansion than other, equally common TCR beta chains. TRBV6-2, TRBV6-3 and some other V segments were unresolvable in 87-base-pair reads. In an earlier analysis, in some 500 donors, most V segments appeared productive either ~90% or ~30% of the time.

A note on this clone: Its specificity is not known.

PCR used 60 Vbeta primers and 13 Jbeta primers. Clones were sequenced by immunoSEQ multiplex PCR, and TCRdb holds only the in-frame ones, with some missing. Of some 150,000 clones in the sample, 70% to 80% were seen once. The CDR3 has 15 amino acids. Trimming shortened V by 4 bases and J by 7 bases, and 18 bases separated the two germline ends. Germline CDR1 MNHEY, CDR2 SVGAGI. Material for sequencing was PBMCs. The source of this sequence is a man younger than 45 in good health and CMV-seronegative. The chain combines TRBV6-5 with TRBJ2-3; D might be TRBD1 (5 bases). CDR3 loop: CASSSIPRAGNTQYF. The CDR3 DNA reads TGTGCCAGCAGTTCCATACCCAGGGCTGGGAATACGCAGTATTTT.